A single sample gave rise to the 16 T cell receptor beta chains below, sequenced in a study of T-cell reconstitution after alpha-beta-depleted transplantation in children. Unique molecular identifiers were incorporated during preparation of the TCRbeta library. A single record per CDR3 protein comes from TCRdb applying MiXCR to the PCR reads. The table has around 450,000 distinct CDR3 sequences, around 15% seen once. The sample was PBMCs, mostly from graft donor cells, taken 360 days after TCRalphabeta/CD19-depleted stem cell transplant. The receptors stem from a boy younger than two who had a stem cell transplant for Wiskott-Aldrich syndrome, so the T cells may come from the graft donor.

This clonotype has more than one count but fewer than ten. The chain couples TRBV5-5 to TRBJ2-7; 7 bases are shared with TRBD1. CDR3 length equals 14 residues. V gave up 5 bases and J gave up 3 bases; unmatched junction bases: 8. Germline V gene sequence: CDR1 SGHKS, CDR2 YYEKEE (reference sequence). The CDR3 sequence: CASSQPRDSYEQYF. The CDR3 nucleotides are TGTGCCAGCAGTCAGCCCCGGGACAGCTACGAGCAGTACTTC.

This clonotype was observed at least ten times. The chain carries TRBV7-2 and TRBJ1-1, with D tentatively TRBD1 (5 bases). The V end lost 2 bases, the J end lost 10 bases, and 11 bases lay between the germline ends. The CDR3 has 12 amino acids. From germline, CDR1 is SGHTA and CDR2 FQGNSA. The DNA for the CDR3 is TGTGCCAGCAGCTTACAGGGTGGGTCAGCTTTCTTT. Translating gives CASSLQGGSAFF. Looking up the rest from reference TRBV7-2 and TRBJ1-1 gives the full variable domain: GAGVSQSPSNKVTEKGKDVELRCDPISGHTALYWYRQSLGQGLEFLIYFQGNSAPDKSGLPSDRFSAERTGGSVSTLTIQRTQQEDSAVYLCASSLQGGSAFFGQGTRLTVV.

V usage is TRBV13 and J usage is TRBJ1-1, with 10 nucleotides matching TRBD1. From germline, CDR1 is PRHDT and CDR2 FYEKMQ (reference sequence). The CDR3 has 16 amino acids. V lost 5 bases and J lost 1; bases outside the gene matches: 7. Here the CDR3 DNA reads TGTGCCAGCAGCGCTCGACAGGGGGCGGGGAACACTGAAGCTTTCTTT. Translated, it gives CASSARQGAGNTEAFF.

V is TRBV12-3 or TRBV12-4 and J is TRBJ2-7; 10 bases are shared with TRBD2. There are 16 residues in the CDR3. The V and J ends lost 5 bases and 4 bases, in that order; junction bases with no gene match: 11. The CDR3 loop reads CASSTPSGRKRYEQYF. The CDR3 nucleotides read TGTGCCAGCAGTACCCCTAGCGGGAGAAAAAGGTACGAGCAGTACTTC.

The table lists this clonotype with a few counts. The rearrangement links TRBV5-8 to TRBJ2-1; D gene ambiguous. The germline gives CDR1 SGHTS, CDR2 YDEGEE. The CDR3 covers 15 residues. V gave up 0 bases and J gave up 14 bases, with 21 bases separating them. CDR3 coding DNA: TGTGCCAGCAGCTTGGGGACCACAAGCCTCGGTCAAGAGTTCTTC. It yields the protein CASSLGTTSLGQEFF. Filled out from reference TRBV5-8 and TRBJ2-1, the complete variable domain reads EAGVTQSPTHLIKTRGQQATLRCSPISGHTSVYWYQQALGLGLQFLLWYDEGEERNRGNFPPRFSGRQFPNYSSELNVNALELEDSALYLCASSLGTTSLGQEFFGPGTRLTVL.

The chain recombines TRBV20-1 with TRBJ2-7; weak D call: TRBD2 (6 bases). Germline V gene sequence: CDR1 DFQATT, CDR2 SNEGSKA (reference sequence). CDR3 length: 12 amino acids. V lost 4 bases and J 2 bases, leaving 9 bases between the germline ends. The CDR3 spells CSAKRVAYEQYF. In DNA, the CDR3 is TGCAGTGCTAAGCGGGTTGCCTACGAGCAGTACTTC.

DNA of the CDR3: TGTGCCAGCAGCCCAGGAATAGTTGGGGTCCGCACAGATACGCAGTATTTT. Residues: CASSPGIVGVRTDTQYF. The chain recombines TRBV3-1 with TRBJ2-3; D gene ambiguous. The V end lost 4 bases, the J end lost 1 base, and 18 bases lay between the germline ends. The CDR3 covers 17 residues. Germline assignment: CDR1 LGHDT and CDR2 YNNKEL (reference sequence).

J is TRBJ2-7 and V is TRBV12-3 or TRBV12-4, with 8 bases matching TRBD1. This CDR3 region has 16 residues. V dropped 5 bases and J dropped 2; count of bases not matched to a gene: 11. CDR3 in DNA: TGTGCCAGCAGTCCTCACCCGGGACAGGTTACCTACGAGCAGTACTTC. As protein: CASSPHPGQVTYEQYF.

This sequence joins TRBV20-1 and TRBJ2-7, with 9 nucleotides matching TRBD2. CDR1 DFQATT and CDR2 SNEGSKA come from the germline V gene (reference sequence). The CDR3 consists of 15 residues. V shed 2 bases and J 4 bases; nucleotides not matched to a gene: 9. The CDR3 nucleotides are TGCAGTGCTAGAAAGTTCGCGGGAGGGCCTTACGAGCAGTACTTC. Translation: CSARKFAGGPYEQYF.

There are a few counts of this clonotype. At one end the junction does not follow the germline gene, possibly because of a read error. The chain has TRBV24-1 and TRBJ2-1; TRBD1 agrees at 7 bases. The germline V gene encodes CDR1 KGHDR and CDR2 SFDVKD. CDR3 length: 14 amino acids. Here the CDR3 DNA reads TGTGCCACCAGTGGTTTGACAGGGCACGATGAGCAGTTCTTC. This codes for CATSGLTGHDEQFF.

This clonotype was found a few times. The chain employs TRBV2 and TRBJ1-5; TRBD1 agrees at 7 bases. Germline CDR1 SNHLY, CDR2 FYNNEI. The CDR3 runs 14 residues. Losses at the gene ends were 4 bases for V and 5 bases for J; bases not matched to a gene: 5. The CDR3: CASSGQGADQPQHF. DNA for the CDR3: TGTGCCAGCAGTGGACAGGGAGCTGATCAGCCCCAGCATTTT.

The genes are TRBV7-2 and TRBJ2-3; the D gene is possibly TRBD1 (5 bases). The CDR3 is 14 residues long. CDR1 SGHTA and CDR2 FQGNSA come from the germline V gene. V was clipped by 4 bases and J by 4 bases, with 12 bases between them. The CDR3 DNA sequence: TGTGCCAGCAGCTGGCACAGGAAAGCAGATACGCAGTATTTT. It encodes CASSWHRKADTQYF.

The chain is built from TRBV11-2 and TRBJ2-1, with a tentative D call TRBD2 (6 bases). Deletions cut 3 bases from V and 0 bases from J, with 21 bases between. The CDR3 runs 19 residues. The germline V gene encodes CDR1 SGHAT and CDR2 FQNNGV. In nucleotides, the CDR3 is TGTGCCAGCAGCTTTAGTTTGGTAGGACTAACCCTCTCCTACAATGAGCAGTTCTTC. Translating it yields CASSFSLVGLTLSYNEQFF.

This clonotype showed up many times. V and J are TRBV9 and TRBJ2-3; no firm D call. Trimming shortened V by 5 bases and J by 1 base, and 5 bases separated the two germline ends. Per the germline V gene, CDR1 is SGDLS and CDR2 is YYNGEE. This CDR3 has 12 amino acids. CDR3: CASSAGTDTQYF. In DNA form, the CDR3 reads TGTGCCAGCAGTGCGGGCACAGATACGCAGTATTTT. The full variable domain, its missing parts supplied by reference TRBV9 and TRBJ2-3, is DSGVTQTPKHLITATGQRVTLRCSPRSGDLSVYWYQQSLDQGLQFLIQYYNGEERAKGNILERFSAQQFPDLHSELNLSSLELGDSALYFCASSAGTDTQYFGPGTRLTVL.

The J gene is TRBJ2-7, the V gene TRBV18; a weak D match, TRBD2 (6 bases). The CDR3 is 17 residues long. Germline CDR1 and CDR2: KGHSH and LQKENI. Trimming shortened V by 5 bases and J by 0 bases, and 20 bases separated the two germline ends. The CDR3 loop reads CASSGDSVRERSYEQYF. CDR3 DNA: TGTGCCAGCTCAGGGGACTCAGTCAGGGAGCGCTCCTACGAGCAGTACTTC.

This clonotype was seen ten or more times. The rearrangement uses TRBV12-3 or TRBV12-4 and TRBJ2-7; D assignment may be TRBD1 or TRBD2 (6 bases each). The CDR3 runs to 14 residues. V lost 6 bases to trimming and J lost 0 bases, with 12 bases between them. The CDR3 spells CASSLEGGSYEQYF. The CDR3 DNA is TGTGCCAGCAGCCTGGAGGGGGGCTCCTACGAGCAGTACTTC.